The subject of this entry is one T cell receptor beta chain. Its antigen is not identified. The data derive from a study of cytomegalovirus exposure and HLA in healthy donors. Study results and caveats: Analysis was carried out at a later point, and it linked a missense DCLRE1C variant to TCR beta V- and J-gene trimming. In a later analysis, donors in an Asian-associated ancestry cluster reportedly had fewer N-insertions in productive TCRs than the cohort mean.

In germline, CDR1 is PRHDT, CDR2 FYEKMQ (reference sequence). Trimming pared 5 bases from V and 4 bases from J, leaving 11 bases between. The CDR3 has 13 residues. All donors participated as healthy donors of bone marrow. The PCR had 60 Vbeta and 13 Jbeta primers. Produced via immunoSEQ multiplex PCR; TCRdb's table is partial and in-frame only. The table includes 90,000 to 140,000 clones, roughly two thirds detected once. The receptor comes from a young man in good health and CMV-seronegative. What was sequenced was PBMCs. This chain connects TRBV13 to TRBJ2-5; D unclear. This CDR3 is CASSADILETQYF. The CDR3 nucleotides are TGTGCCAGCAGCGCCGACATATTAGAGACCCAGTACTTC.